These 11 T cell receptor beta chains originate from one sample sequenced in a study of blood T cell repertoires in COVID-19. Measured with immunoSEQ multiplex PCR; TCRdb has only the in-frame clones, and not every one. The sample holds 200,000 to 250,000 clones, 70% to 85% seen once. Sequencing was done on a sample of peripheral blood. The receptors originated from an elderly man with acute or convalescent COVID-19.

This chain uses TRBV2 with TRBJ1-1; 9 nucleotides agree with TRBD1. The CDR3 contains 13 residues. Per germline, CDR1 SNHLY and CDR2 FYNNEI. Losses at the gene ends were 7 bases for V and 6 bases for J; bases not matched to a gene: 6. The CDR3 region is CASIRTGAAEAFF. In nucleotides, the CDR3 is TGTGCCAGCATTCGGACAGGGGCGGCTGAAGCTTTCTTT.

V usage is TRBV3-1 (or the pseudogene TRBV3-2) and J usage is TRBJ2-7; a weak D match, TRBD2 (5 bases). The length of the CDR3 is 15 residues. V lost 5 bases and J 6 bases, leaving 20 bases between the germline ends. Per the germline V gene, CDR1 is LGHDT and CDR2 is YNNKEL (reference sequence). CDR3 sequence (DNA): TGTGCCAGCAGCTCCCTAGGGTCGGGAAGGGTCGAGCAGTACTTC. This translates into CASSSLGSGRVEQYF.

This clone was found a few times. The chain recombines TRBV9 with TRBJ1-6; no firm D call. V lost 3 bases to trimming and J lost 0 bases, with 10 bases between them. The CDR3 extends over 16 amino acids. CDR1 SGDLS and CDR2 YYNGEE come from the germline V gene. Here the CDR3 reads CASSGRESSYNSPLHF. In DNA form, the CDR3 reads TGTGCCAGCAGCGGACGGGAAAGCTCCTATAATTCACCCCTCCACTTT.

The gene calls are TRBV4-1 and TRBJ1-5; no definite D call. CDR3 length: 13 amino acids. V was shortened by 1 base and J by 9 bases, with 10 bases between the two germline ends. Germline lookup yields CDR1 MGHRA and CDR2 YSYEKL. The CDR3 nucleotides read TGCGCCAGCAGCCAAGGCATGGCTCTGCCCCAGCATTTT. It translates to CASSQGMALPQHF.

This clone occurred a few times. The chain couples TRBV7-9 to TRBJ2-6; D may be TRBD2 (6 bases). Per the germline V gene, CDR1 is SEHNR and CDR2 is FQNEAQ (reference sequence). The CDR3 consists of 18 residues. V was trimmed by 4 bases and J by 3 bases, leaving 19 bases between them. Here the CDR3 reads CASSSSYPRGGGANVLTF. The CDR3 DNA reads as TGTGCCAGCAGCTCAAGCTACCCAAGGGGAGGTGGGGCCAACGTCCTGACTTTC.

V usage is TRBV3-1 (or the pseudogene TRBV3-2) and J usage is TRBJ1-6; D not resolved. CDR3 length: 14 residues. Trimming stripped 3 bases from V and 8 bases from J, with 11 bases between. CDR1 and CDR2 (germline): LGHDT, YNNKEL (reference sequence). The CDR3 sequence: CASSQAGFYSPLHF. As DNA, the CDR3 is TGTGCCAGCAGCCAGGCCGGGTTCTATTCACCCCTCCACTTT.

The CDR3 nucleotides read TGTGCCAGCAGTGATGGAGGCTCCTACGAGCAGTACTTC. Its protein is CASSDGGSYEQYF. This rearrangement joins TRBV2 to TRBJ2-7, with D perhaps TRBD2 (5 bases). This CDR3 has 13 amino acids. The V end lost 3 bases, the J end lost 0 bases, and 6 bases lay between the germline ends. CDR1 and CDR2 from the germline V gene are SNHLY and FYNNEI.

The V call is TRBV29-1, the J call TRBJ2-3, with TRBD2 identical over 11 bases. From germline, CDR1 is SQVTM and CDR2 ANQGSEA. This CDR3 is built from 13 residues. The V segment lost 4 bases and the J segment 7 bases; nucleotides outside the gene matches: 4. The CDR3 loop is CSVVLAGVYTQYF. CDR3 bases: TGCAGCGTTGTACTAGCGGGGGTGTATACGCAGTATTTT.

V gene TRBV29-1 combines with J gene TRBJ2-3, with 9 positions matching TRBD2. Trimming took 8 bases from V and 8 from J; bases not matched to a gene: 11. This CDR3 is 13 amino acids long. Germline values: CDR1 SQVTM, CDR2 ANQGSEA. This chain's CDR3 is CSLKEAGGRTQYF. In nucleotides, the CDR3 is TGCAGCCTCAAGGAGGCGGGAGGGCGTACGCAGTATTTT.

This chain joins TRBV19 and TRBJ1-5; TRBD1 agrees at 8 bases. V gave up 8 bases and J gave up 3 bases; unmatched junction bases: 12. Per the germline V gene, CDR1 is LNHDA and CDR2 is SQIVND (reference sequence). The CDR3 has 16 residues. CDR3 residues: CASSQSGQVYNQPQHF. CDR3 sequence (DNA): TGTGCCAGTTCACAATCGGGACAGGTTTACAATCAGCCCCAGCATTTT.

The rearrangement links TRBV4-1 to TRBJ1-1, with a tentative D call TRBD1 (5 bases). CDR1 and CDR2 (germline): MGHRA, YSYEKL. The CDR3 runs 16 residues. V dropped 1 base and J dropped 2 bases, with 14 bases sitting between them. CDR3: CASSQVPMTVNTEAFF. The CDR3 DNA is TGCGCCAGCAGCCAAGTCCCCATGACAGTTAACACTGAAGCTTTCTTT.